This TCR beta chain was identified in a study of T cell responses to AZD1222 COVID-19 vaccine. Study conclusions and caveats: Of the AZD1222 recipients, only five to seven were seropositive at baseline.

Germline CDR1 and CDR2: SGHVS and FNYEAQ. Trimming stripped 0 bases from V and 4 bases from J, with 7 bases between. This CDR3 contains 13 residues. On this clone itself: No antigen is known for it.

Profiled with immunoSEQ multiplex PCR; TCRdb holds only in-frame clones, not every one. The sample includes under 130,000 clones, 80% to 95% seen only once; the top ten take 0.95% to 1.5%. The receptor was isolated from an adult in good health. This specimen consisted of peripheral blood, obtained on day 0 of AZD1222 vaccination. The chain recombines TRBV7-6 with TRBJ2-7; D not resolved. The CDR3 here is CASSLAPNYEQYF. The CDR3 nucleotides read TGTGCCAGCAGCTTAGCCCCCAATTACGAGCAGTACTTC.